These 5 T cell receptor beta chains originate from one sample sequenced in a study of blood T cell repertoires in COVID-19. Method: immunoSEQ multiplex PCR; TCRdb's copy keeps in-frame clones and lacks some. The sample contains approximately 160,000 clones, around 84% of which appear only once. Specimen: peripheral blood. The receptors derive from a woman aged 45-65 years in a cohort sampled during active or convalescent COVID-19.

The chain uses TRBV10-3 and TRBJ2-6; 7 nucleotides agree with TRBD2. V shed 4 bases and J 2 bases; nucleotides not matched to a gene: 5. Germline CDR1 and CDR2: ENHRY and SYGVKD. The CDR3 has 16 amino acids. The CDR3 DNA is TGTGCCATCAGTGTGGGGACTACCCCTGGGGCCAACGTCCTGACTTTC. Amino acids: CAISVGTTPGANVLTF.

The rearrangement joins TRBV6-5 to TRBJ1-1; 9 positions match TRBD1. This CDR3 is 14 amino acids long. CDR1 MNHEY and CDR2 SVGAGI come from the germline V gene. Germline trimming cut 5 bases from V and 5 bases from J; bases unmatched to any gene: 6. CDR3 region: CASSKQGARTEAFF. CDR3 DNA: TGTGCCAGCAGTAAACAGGGGGCGCGGACTGAAGCTTTCTTT.

V and J are TRBV27 and TRBJ1-6; 7 bases fit TRBD1. This CDR3 contains 17 residues. J lost 0 bases, V lost 5 bases, and 7 bases had no gene match. Germline CDR1 reads MNHEY; CDR2 reads SMNVEV (reference sequence). CDR3 residues: CASSQRGGGSYNSPLHF. The DNA of the CDR3 is TGTGCCAGCAGTCAAAGAGGGGGCGGCTCCTATAATTCACCCCTCCACTTT.

V gene TRBV27 combines with J gene TRBJ2-2; the match to TRBD2 covers 8 bases. The CDR3 contains 16 residues. Germline CDR1 and CDR2: MNHEY and SMNVEV (reference sequence). The V segment lost 6 bases and the J segment 5 bases; nucleotides outside the gene matches: 11. For the CDR3, the DNA is TGTGCCAGCAGCCCGTCAAGCGGGGGTTCTACCGGGGAGCTGTTTTTT. Its protein is CASSPSSGGSTGELFF.

This clone was counted between two and nine times. The J gene is TRBJ1-2, the V gene TRBV25-1; possibly TRBD1 for D (5 bases). The V end was cut by 5 bases, the J end by 0 bases, with 13 bases between. Germline V gives CDR1 MGHDK, CDR2 SYGVNS. This CDR3 has 15 amino acids. As DNA, the CDR3 is TGTGCCAGCAGTATCAGCGGGGCGGCTAACTATGGCTACACCTTC. Encoded protein: CASSISGAANYGYTF.